This passage covers 10 T cell receptor beta chains from one sample sequenced in a study of PD-1 blockade in classical Hodgkin lymphoma. Regarding time point: cycle 4 day 1 (C4D1), after less than 7 weeks of nivolumab. The patients all showed relapse after autologous stem cell transplantation, while their brentuximab vedotin exposure varied. The data were produced by immunoSEQ multiplex PCR, yet TCRdb's version contains in-frame clones alone and is incomplete. Found here are about 93,000 clones, around four fifths of them singletons; the top ten hold 9.4%. The sample was peripheral blood mononuclear cells (PBMCs), taken before the fourth cycle of nivolumab. Receptor source: a human donor with classical Hodgkin lymphoma.

There are a few counts of this clone. The chain recombines TRBV2 with TRBJ1-4, with unresolved D. CDR1 and CDR2 from the germline V gene are SNHLY and FYNNEI. Trimming removed 4 bases from V and 8 bases from J, with 11 bases in between. The CDR3 is made up of 13 amino acids. The CDR3 coding sequence is TGTGCCAGCAGTGTTCGCATGGAGGAAAAACTGTTTTTT. It translates to CASSVRMEEKLFF.

The V and J genes are TRBV4-2 and TRBJ1-1; a weak D match, TRBD1 (5 bases). The V end lost 1 base, the J end lost 7 bases, and 13 bases lay between the germline ends. CDR1 and CDR2 from the germline V gene are LGHNA and YNFKEQ. This CDR3 spans 14 amino acids. The CDR3 nucleotides read TGTGCCAGCAGCCAAGGGGAGTGGGGGGTTGAAGCTTTCTTT. Amino acid sequence: CASSQGEWGVEAFF.

There are a few counts of this clone. The rearrangement links TRBV6-6 to TRBJ2-1; tentatively, D is TRBD1 (6 bases). V lost 3 bases and J 9 bases, leaving 15 bases between the germline ends. The CDR3 loop spans 14 amino acids. CDR1 MNHNY and CDR2 SVGAGI come from the germline V gene (reference sequence). CDR3 in amino acids: CASSYAEGDGEQFF. For the CDR3, the DNA is TGTGCCAGCAGTTATGCCGAGGGGGACGGTGAGCAGTTCTTC.

This clone was seen just once. The V and J genes are TRBV7-3 and TRBJ2-5; D is tentatively TRBD1 or TRBD2 (5 bases each). Germline CDR1 is SGHTA and CDR2 is FQGTGA. Trimming left V 5 bases short and J 4 bases short, with 17 bases between. The CDR3 loop spans 15 amino acids. The DNA for the CDR3 is TGTGCCAGCAGCCCATCCGGAGCCGGGGCAGAGACCCAGTACTTC. Translation: CASSPSGAGAETQYF.

J is TRBJ1-5 and V is TRBV29-1; D unclear. The CDR3 is 13 amino acids. V shed 4 bases and J shed 3 bases, with 10 bases lying between them. Looked up from germline, CDR1 is SQVTM and CDR2 is ANQGSEA. The CDR3 nucleotides are TGCAGCGTTGGTAGCAGCTACAATCAGCCCCAGCATTTT. This encodes CSVGSSYNQPQHF.

This clone was seen more than once but under ten times. V and J are TRBV6-5 and TRBJ1-1, with a weak D call TRBD1 (5 bases). The length of the CDR3 is 15 residues. In germline, CDR1 is MNHEY, CDR2 SVGAGI. Trimming stripped 6 bases from V and 1 base from J, with 15 bases between. CDR3: CASRDNRTPNTEAFF. The CDR3 DNA follows: TGTGCCAGCAGAGACAACAGGACGCCGAACACTGAAGCTTTCTTT.

The chain recombines TRBV5-6 with TRBJ2-5, with a weak D call TRBD1 (6 bases). Trimming removed 4 bases at V and 5 bases at J, with 15 bases between. This CDR3 spans 14 amino acids. CDR1 SGHDT and CDR2 YYEEEE come from the germline V gene. CDR3 sequence reads: CASSRTGQGETQYF. The CDR3 DNA reads TGTGCCAGCAGCCGGACCGGTCAGGGGGAGACCCAGTACTTC.

J is TRBJ1-6 and V is TRBV6-6, with a possible D match to TRBD1 (6 bases). V was trimmed by 8 bases and J by 8 bases, leaving 13 bases between them. Germline V CDR1 and CDR2: MNHNY, SVGAGI (reference sequence). The CDR3 length is 13 residues. The CDR3 DNA sequence: TGTGCCAGCCGCAGGGGATTGGATTCACCCCTCCACTTT. As protein: CASRRGLDSPLHF.

V usage is TRBV6-5 and J usage is TRBJ2-5; 10 bases are a match to TRBD1. The germline CDR1 and CDR2 sequences are MNHEY and SVGAGI. This CDR3 is built from 15 residues. The trim removed 6 bases at V and 7 bases at J, leaving 11 bases unmatched. For the CDR3, the DNA is TGTGCCAGCAGCCGTGAGACAGGGGGCAAGGGGACCCAGTACTTC. Translation gives CASSRETGGKGTQYF.

The J gene is TRBJ1-1, the V gene TRBV7-9, with D tentatively TRBD1 (5 bases). Germline CDR1 is SEHNR and CDR2 is FQNEAQ (reference sequence). The CDR3 consists of 15 residues. V was trimmed by 2 bases and J by 3 bases, leaving 13 bases between them. This CDR3 is CASSLIPGTDTEAFF. Written as DNA, the CDR3 is TGTGCCAGCAGCTTAATTCCAGGGACGGACACTGAAGCTTTCTTT. Combining the CDR3 with reference TRBV7-9 and TRBJ1-1 gives the whole variable domain DTGVSQNPRHKITKRGQNVTFRCDPISEHNRLYWYRQTLGQGPEFLTYFQNEAQLEKSRLLSDRFSAERPKGSFSTLEIQRTEQGDSAMYLCASSLIPGTDTEAFFGQGTRLTVV.